These T cell receptor beta chains were read from a single sample in a study of CD8 T cells in Susac syndrome. One entry per CDR3 protein, called by TCRdb with MiXCR from the immunoSEQ multiplex PCR reads. The sample records about 71,000 distinct CDR3 sequences, 93% being singletons. Sequenced: CD4+ T cells from PBMCs. Receptors originate from a human donor with Susac syndrome. CDR3s include the opening cysteine and the closing phenylalanine or tryptophan. D genes are given only for firm matches. The size field is filled for only some rows; it gives once, few, many or a size class.

TGCGCCAGCAGCTTGTTCGACTACAATGAGCAGTTCTTC | CASSLFDYNEQFF | TRBV5-1 | NA | TRBJ2-1 | NA
TGTGCCAGCAGGGGGTCCAGCACAGATACGCAGTATTTT | CASRGSSTDTQYF | TRBV9 | NA | TRBJ2-3 | NA
TGTGCCAGCAGTTCCCCCCCCTCCGACAGGGTGAGGTCCTACGAGCAGTACTTC | CASSSPPSDRVRSYEQYF | TRBV28 | NA | TRBJ2-7 | TRBD1
TGTGCCAGCAGCTCCCCGGAGGGCAGGGATCCCTCCTACGAGCAGTACTTC | CASSSPEGRDPSYEQYF | TRBV7-6 | NA | TRBJ2-7 | NA
TGTGCCAGCAGCCAAAGGGGGCGGAATGAGCAGTTCTTC | CASSQRGRNEQFF | TRBV3-1 | NA | TRBJ2-1 | TRBD1
TGTGCCTGGAGTAAGCCAGGTTTGATCAATCAGCCCCAGCATTTT | CAWSKPGLINQPQHF | TRBV30 | NA | TRBJ1-5 | NA
TGCAGTGCTAGACCCACCCCGGGTAGCGGGGTCTACAATGAGCAGTTCTTC | CSARPTPGSGVYNEQFF | TRBV20-1 | NA | TRBJ2-1 | TRBD2
TGTGCTAGCAGCCGTGGGACAGGGAGCCAAGAGACCCAGTACTTC | CASSRGTGSQETQYF | TRBV7-7 | NA | TRBJ2-5 | TRBD1
TGTGCCAGTAGTGCGAGGGGTTTCTCCTACGAGCAGTACTTC | CASSARGFSYEQYF | TRBV19 | once | TRBJ2-7 | NA
TGTGCCAGCAGTGACTCGGACAGTTTCTCCTACGAGCAGTACTTC | CASSDSDSFSYEQYF | TRBV2 | NA | TRBJ2-7 | NA